This TCR beta chain was captured in a study of cytomegalovirus exposure and HLA in healthy donors. This CDR3 is built from 17 residues. Losses at the gene ends were 4 bases for V and 2 bases for J; bases not matched to a gene: 9. The V gene's germline CDR1 is SGHNT and CDR2 YYREEE (reference sequence). 13 Jbeta primers and 60 Vbeta primers were used for the PCR. Libraries were prepared by immunoSEQ multiplex PCR; TCRdb keeps only in-frame clonotypes and omits some of them. Of about 170,000 clones listed, approximately 86% are singletons. This receptor was identified in a male donor in good health and CMV-seronegative. The gene calls are TRBV5-4 and TRBJ2-7; TRBD2 matches at 13 bases. What was sequenced was PBMCs. CDR3 loop: CASSHNGLAGATYEQYF. The CDR3 bases are TGTGCCAGCAGCCATAACGGACTAGCGGGGGCCACCTACGAGCAGTACTTC.